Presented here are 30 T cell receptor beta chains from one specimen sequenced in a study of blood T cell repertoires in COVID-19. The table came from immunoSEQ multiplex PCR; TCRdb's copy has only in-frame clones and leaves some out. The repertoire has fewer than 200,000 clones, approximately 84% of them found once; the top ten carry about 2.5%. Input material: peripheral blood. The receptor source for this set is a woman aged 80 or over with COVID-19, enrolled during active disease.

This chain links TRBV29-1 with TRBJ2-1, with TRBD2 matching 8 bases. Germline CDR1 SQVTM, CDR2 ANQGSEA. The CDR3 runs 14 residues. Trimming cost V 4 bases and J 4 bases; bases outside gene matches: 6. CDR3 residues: CSVGQRESYNEQFF. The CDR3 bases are TGCAGCGTTGGCCAGCGGGAGAGTTACAATGAGCAGTTCTTC.

The CDR3 is CASSLSGGNTEAFF. The CDR3 DNA reads TGTGCCAGCAGCTTAAGCGGGGGGAACACTGAAGCTTTCTTT. The chain recombines TRBV7-9 with TRBJ1-1; weak D call: TRBD1 (5 bases). The V end was cut by 2 bases, the J end by 1 base, with 8 bases between. The CDR3 loop spans 14 amino acids. Germline values: CDR1 SEHNR, CDR2 FQNEAQ (reference sequence).

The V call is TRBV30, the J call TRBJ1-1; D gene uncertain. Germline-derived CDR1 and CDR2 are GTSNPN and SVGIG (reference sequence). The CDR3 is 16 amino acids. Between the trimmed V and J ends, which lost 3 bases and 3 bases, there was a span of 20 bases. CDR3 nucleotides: TGTGCCTGGAGGTCCCCCCTAGGAAGGCTGTACACTGAAGCTTTCTTT. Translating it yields CAWRSPLGRLYTEAFF.

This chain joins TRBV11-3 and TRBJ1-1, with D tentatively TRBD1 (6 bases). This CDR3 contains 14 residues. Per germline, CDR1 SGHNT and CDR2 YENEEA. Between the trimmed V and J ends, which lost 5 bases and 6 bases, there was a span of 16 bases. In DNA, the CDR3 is TGTGCCAGCAGCGGCGGGGGGGCATCCGCTGAAGCTTTCTTT. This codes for CASSGGGASAEAFF. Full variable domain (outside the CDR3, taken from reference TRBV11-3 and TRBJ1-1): EAGVVQSPRYKIIEKKQPVAFWCNPISGHNTLYWYLQNLGQGPELLIRYENEEAVDDSQLPKDRFSAERLKGVDSTLKIQPAELGDSAVYLCASSGGGASAEAFFGQGTRLTVV.

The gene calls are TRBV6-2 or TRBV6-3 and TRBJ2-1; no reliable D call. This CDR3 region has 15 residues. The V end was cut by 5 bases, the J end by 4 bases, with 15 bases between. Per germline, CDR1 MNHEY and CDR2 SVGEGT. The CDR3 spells CASSPHQDQYNEQFF. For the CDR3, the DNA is TGTGCCAGCAGTCCACACCAGGATCAGTACAATGAGCAGTTCTTC.

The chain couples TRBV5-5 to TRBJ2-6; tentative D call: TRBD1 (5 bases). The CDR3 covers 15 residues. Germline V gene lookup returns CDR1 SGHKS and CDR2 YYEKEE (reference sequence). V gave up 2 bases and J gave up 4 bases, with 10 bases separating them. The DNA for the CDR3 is TGTGCCAGCAGCTTTCTAAGACAGGGGGCCAACGTCCTGACTTTC. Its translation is CASSFLRQGANVLTF.

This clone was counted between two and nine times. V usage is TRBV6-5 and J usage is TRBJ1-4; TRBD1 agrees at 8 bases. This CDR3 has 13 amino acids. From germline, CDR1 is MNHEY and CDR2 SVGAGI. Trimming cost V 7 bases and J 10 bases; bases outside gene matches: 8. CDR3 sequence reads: CASKDRAMVKLFF. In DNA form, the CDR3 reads TGTGCCAGCAAGGACAGGGCTATGGTAAAACTGTTTTTT.

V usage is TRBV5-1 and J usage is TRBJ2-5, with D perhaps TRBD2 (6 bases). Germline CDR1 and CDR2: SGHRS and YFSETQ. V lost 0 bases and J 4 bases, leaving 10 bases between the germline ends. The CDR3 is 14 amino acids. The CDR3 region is CASSLAGGLETQYF. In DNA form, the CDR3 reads TGCGCCAGCAGCTTGGCCGGAGGGTTAGAGACCCAGTACTTC.

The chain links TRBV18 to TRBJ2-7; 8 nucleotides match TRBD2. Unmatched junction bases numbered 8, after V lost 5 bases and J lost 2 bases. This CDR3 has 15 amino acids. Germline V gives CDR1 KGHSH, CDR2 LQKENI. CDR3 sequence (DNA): TGTGCCAGCTCAAAACTAGCGGATAATCCCTACGAGCAGTACTTC. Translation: CASSKLADNPYEQYF.

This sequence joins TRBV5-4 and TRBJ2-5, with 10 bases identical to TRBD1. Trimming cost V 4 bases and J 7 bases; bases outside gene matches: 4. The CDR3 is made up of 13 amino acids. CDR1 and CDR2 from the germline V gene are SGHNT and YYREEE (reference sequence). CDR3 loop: CASSTDRGLTQYF. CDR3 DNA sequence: TGTGCCAGCAGCACAGACAGGGGGCTGACCCAGTACTTC. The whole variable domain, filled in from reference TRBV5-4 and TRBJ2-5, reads ETGVTQSPTHLIKTRGQQVTLRCSSQSGHNTVSWYQQALGQGPQFIFQYYREEENGRGNFPPRFSGLQFPNYSSELNVNALELDDSALYLCASSTDRGLTQYFGPGTRLLVL.

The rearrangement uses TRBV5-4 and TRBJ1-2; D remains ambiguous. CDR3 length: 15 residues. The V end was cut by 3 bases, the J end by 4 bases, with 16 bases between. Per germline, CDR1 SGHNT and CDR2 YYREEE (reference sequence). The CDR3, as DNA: TGTGCCAGCAGCTCCCCGACTGAGGGCCCCTATGGCTACACCTTC. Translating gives CASSSPTEGPYGYTF.

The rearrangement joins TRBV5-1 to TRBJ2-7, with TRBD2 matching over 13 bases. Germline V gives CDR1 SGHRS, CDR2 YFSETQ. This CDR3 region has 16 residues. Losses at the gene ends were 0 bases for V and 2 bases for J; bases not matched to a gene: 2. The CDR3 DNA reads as TGCGCCAGCAGCTTGGATGGACTAGCGGGGGCCTACGAGCAGTACTTC. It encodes CASSLDGLAGAYEQYF.

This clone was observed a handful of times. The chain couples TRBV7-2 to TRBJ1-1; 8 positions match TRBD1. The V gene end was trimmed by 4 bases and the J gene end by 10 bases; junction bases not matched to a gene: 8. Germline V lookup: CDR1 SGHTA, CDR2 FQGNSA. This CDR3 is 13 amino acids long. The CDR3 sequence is CASSSRQGMGAFF. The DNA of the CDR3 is TGTGCCAGCAGCTCTCGACAGGGGATGGGAGCTTTCTTT.

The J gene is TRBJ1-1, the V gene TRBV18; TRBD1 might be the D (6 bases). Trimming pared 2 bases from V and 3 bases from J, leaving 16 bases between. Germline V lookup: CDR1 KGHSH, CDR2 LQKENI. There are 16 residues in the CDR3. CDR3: CASSPRTDRGDTEAFF. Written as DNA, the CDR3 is TGTGCCAGCTCACCAAGGACAGACCGTGGAGACACTGAAGCTTTCTTT.

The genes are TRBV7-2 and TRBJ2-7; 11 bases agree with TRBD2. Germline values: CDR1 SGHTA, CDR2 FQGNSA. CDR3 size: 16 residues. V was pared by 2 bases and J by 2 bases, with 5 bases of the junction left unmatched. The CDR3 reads CASSLHPSGGPYEQYF. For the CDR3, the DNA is TGTGCCAGCAGCTTACATCCTAGCGGGGGGCCCTACGAGCAGTACTTC.

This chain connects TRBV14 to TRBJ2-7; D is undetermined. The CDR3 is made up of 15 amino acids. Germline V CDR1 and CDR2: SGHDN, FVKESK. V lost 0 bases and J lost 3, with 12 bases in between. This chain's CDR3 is CASSQEPLVGYEQYF. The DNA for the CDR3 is TGTGCCAGCAGCCAAGAACCTCTAGTTGGCTACGAGCAGTACTTC.

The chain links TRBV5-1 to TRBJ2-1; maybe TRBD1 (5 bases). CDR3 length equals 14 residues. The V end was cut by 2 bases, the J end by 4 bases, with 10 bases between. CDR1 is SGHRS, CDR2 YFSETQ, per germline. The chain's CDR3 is CASSLGALYNEQFF. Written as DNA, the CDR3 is TGCGCCAGCAGCTTAGGGGCCCTTTACAATGAGCAGTTCTTC.

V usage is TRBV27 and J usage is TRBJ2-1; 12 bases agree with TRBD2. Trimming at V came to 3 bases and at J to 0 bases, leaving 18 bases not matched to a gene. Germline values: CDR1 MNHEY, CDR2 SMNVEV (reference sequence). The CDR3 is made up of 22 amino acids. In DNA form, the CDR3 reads TGTGCCAGCAGTTTCGCCATTGGGGCTAGCGGGAGGGGCTGGGGCTCCTACAATGAGCAGTTCTTC. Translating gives CASSFAIGASGRGWGSYNEQFF.

CDR3 sequence: CASSSHPGTGTYEQYF. The CDR3 DNA reads TGTGCCAGCTCATCACACCCCGGGACAGGTACCTACGAGCAGTACTTC. The rearrangement joins TRBV18 to TRBJ2-7, with TRBD1 matching 8 bases. The germline CDR1 and CDR2 sequences are KGHSH and LQKENI. The CDR3 length is 16 residues. With 5 bases clipped from V and 2 bases from J, the junction kept 11 bases outside the gene matches. Together with reference TRBV18 and TRBJ2-7, the CDR3 gives the full variable domain: NAGVMQNPRHLVRRRGQEARLRCSPMKGHSHVYWYRQLPEEGLKFMVYLQKENIIDESGMPKERFSAEFPKEGPSILRIQQVVRGDSAAYFCASSSHPGTGTYEQYFGPGTRLTVT.

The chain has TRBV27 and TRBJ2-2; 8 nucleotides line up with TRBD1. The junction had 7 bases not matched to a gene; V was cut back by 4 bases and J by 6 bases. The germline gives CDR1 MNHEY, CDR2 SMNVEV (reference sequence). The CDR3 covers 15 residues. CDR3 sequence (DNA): TGTGCCAGCAGTTCCCAGGGGGCTGGGGCCGGGGAGCTGTTTTTT. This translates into CASSSQGAGAGELFF.

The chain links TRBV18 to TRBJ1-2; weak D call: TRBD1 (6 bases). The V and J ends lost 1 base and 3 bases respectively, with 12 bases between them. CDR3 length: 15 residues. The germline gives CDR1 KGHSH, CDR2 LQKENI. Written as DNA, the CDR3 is TGTGCCAGCTCACCACTCGCAGGGGTGGACTATGGCTACACCTTC. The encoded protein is CASSPLAGVDYGYTF.

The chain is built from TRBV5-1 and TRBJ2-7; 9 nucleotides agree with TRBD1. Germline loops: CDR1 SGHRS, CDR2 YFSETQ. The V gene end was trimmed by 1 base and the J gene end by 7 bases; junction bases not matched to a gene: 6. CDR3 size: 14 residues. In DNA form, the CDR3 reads TGCGCCAGCAGCTTGCAACAGGGGGCTGGGGAGCAGTACTTC. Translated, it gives CASSLQQGAGEQYF.

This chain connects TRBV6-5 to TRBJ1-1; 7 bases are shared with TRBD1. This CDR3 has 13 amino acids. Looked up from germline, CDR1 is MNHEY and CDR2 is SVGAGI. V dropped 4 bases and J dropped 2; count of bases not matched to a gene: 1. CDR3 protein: CASSWDRNTEAFF. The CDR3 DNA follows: TGTGCCAGCAGTTGGGACAGAAACACTGAAGCTTTCTTT.

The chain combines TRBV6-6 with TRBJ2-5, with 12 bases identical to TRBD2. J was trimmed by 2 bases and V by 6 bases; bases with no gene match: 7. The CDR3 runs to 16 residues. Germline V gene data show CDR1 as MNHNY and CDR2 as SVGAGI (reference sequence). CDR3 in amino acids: CASRLPGLAGQETQYF. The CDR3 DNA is TGTGCCAGCAGGCTTCCCGGACTAGCGGGACAAGAGACCCAGTACTTC.

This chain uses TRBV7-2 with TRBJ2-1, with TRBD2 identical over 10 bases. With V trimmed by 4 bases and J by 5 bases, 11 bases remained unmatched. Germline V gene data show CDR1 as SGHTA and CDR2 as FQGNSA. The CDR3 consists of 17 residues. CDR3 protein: CASSSRATSGPDNEQFF. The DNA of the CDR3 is TGTGCCAGCAGCTCGCGAGCGACTAGCGGGCCGGACAATGAGCAGTTCTTC.

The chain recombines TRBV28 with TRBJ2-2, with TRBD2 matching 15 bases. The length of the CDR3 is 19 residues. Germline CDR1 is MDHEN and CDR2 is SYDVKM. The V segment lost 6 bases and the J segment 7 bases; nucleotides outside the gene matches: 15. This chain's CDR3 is CASRYSWTSGRAEDGELFF. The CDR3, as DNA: TGTGCCAGCAGGTATTCCTGGACTAGCGGGAGGGCCGAAGACGGGGAGCTGTTTTTT.

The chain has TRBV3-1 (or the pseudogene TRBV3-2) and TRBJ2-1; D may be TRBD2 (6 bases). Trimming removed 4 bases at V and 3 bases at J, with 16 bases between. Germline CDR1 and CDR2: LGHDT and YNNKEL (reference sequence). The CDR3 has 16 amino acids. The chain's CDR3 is CASSPEVIADYNEQFF. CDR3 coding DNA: TGTGCCAGCAGCCCTGAGGTGATAGCGGACTACAATGAGCAGTTCTTC.

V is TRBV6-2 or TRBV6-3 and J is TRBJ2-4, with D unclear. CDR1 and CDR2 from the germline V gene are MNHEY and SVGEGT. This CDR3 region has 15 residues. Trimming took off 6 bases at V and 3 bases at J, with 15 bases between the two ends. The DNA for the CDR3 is TGTGCCAGCAGCCCGCACAGTTTGGACAAAAACATTCAGTACTTC. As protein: CASSPHSLDKNIQYF.

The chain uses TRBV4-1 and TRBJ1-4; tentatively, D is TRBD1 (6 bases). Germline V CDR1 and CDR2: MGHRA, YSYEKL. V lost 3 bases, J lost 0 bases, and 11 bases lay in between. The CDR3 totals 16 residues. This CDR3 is CASSHRDTATNEKLFF. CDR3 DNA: TGCGCCAGCAGCCACCGGGACACAGCAACTAATGAAAAACTGTTTTTT.

CDR3 nucleotide sequence: TGTGCCAGTAGTATAGTAGCAGGGTCCTACGAGCAGTACTTC. This sequence encodes CASSIVAGSYEQYF. The V call is TRBV19, the J call TRBJ2-7; the D gene is possibly TRBD1 (5 bases). This CDR3 contains 14 residues. The germline CDR1 and CDR2 sequences are LNHDA and SQIVND (reference sequence). The V and J ends lost 1 base and 1 base respectively, with 8 bases between them.